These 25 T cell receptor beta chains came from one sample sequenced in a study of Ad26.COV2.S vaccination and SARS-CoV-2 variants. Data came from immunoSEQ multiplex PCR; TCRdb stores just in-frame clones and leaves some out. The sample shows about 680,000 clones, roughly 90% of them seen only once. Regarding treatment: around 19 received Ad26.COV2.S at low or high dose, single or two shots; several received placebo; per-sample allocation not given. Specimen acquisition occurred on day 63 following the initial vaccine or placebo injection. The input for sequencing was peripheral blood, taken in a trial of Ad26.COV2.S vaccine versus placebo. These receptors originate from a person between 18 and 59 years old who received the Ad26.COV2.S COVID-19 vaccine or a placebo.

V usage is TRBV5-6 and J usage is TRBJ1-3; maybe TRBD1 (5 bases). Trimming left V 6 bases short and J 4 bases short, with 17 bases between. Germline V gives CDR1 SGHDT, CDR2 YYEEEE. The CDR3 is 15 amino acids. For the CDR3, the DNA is TGTGCCAGCACCCTCCGGGGGACTGGCGGAAACACCATATATTTT. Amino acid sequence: CASTLRGTGGNTIYF.

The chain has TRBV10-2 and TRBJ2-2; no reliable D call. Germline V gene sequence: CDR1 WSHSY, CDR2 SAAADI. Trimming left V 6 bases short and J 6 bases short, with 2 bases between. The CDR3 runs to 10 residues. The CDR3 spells CASRSGELFF. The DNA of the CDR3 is TGCGCCAGCAGATCCGGGGAGCTGTTTTTT.

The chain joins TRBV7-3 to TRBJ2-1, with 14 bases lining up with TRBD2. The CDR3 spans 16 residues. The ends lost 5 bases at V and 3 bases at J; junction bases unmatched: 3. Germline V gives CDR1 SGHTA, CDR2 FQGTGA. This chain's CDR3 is CASSRGLAGVYNEQFF. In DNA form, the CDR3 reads TGTGCCAGCAGCAGGGGACTAGCGGGGGTCTACAATGAGCAGTTCTTC.

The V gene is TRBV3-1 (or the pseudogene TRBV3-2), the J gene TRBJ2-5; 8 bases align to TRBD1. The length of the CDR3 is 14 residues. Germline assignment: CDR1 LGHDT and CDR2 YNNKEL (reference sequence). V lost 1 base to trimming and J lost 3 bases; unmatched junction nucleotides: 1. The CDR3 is CASSQGTGKETQYF. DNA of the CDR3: TGTGCCAGCAGCCAAGGGACAGGGAAAGAGACCCAGTACTTC.

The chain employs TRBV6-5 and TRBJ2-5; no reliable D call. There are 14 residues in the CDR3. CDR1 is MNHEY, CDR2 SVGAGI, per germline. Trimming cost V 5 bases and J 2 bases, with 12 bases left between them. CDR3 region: CASSPARIQETQYF. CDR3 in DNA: TGTGCCAGCAGTCCGGCCCGGATACAAGAGACCCAGTACTTC.

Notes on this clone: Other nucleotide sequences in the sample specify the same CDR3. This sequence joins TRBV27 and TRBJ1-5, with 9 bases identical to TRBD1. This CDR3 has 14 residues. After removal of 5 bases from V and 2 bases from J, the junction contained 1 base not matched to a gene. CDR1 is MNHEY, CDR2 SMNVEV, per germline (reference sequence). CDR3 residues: CASSRQGGNQPQHF. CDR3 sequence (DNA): TGTGCCAGCAGTAGACAGGGGGGCAATCAGCCCCAGCATTTT.

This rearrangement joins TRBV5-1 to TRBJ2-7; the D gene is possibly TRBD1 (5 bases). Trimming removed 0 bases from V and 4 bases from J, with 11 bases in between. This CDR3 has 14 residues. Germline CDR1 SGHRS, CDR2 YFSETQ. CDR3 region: CASSLEGQSYEQYF. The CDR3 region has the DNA TGCGCCAGCAGCTTGGAGGGGCAGTCTTACGAGCAGTACTTC.

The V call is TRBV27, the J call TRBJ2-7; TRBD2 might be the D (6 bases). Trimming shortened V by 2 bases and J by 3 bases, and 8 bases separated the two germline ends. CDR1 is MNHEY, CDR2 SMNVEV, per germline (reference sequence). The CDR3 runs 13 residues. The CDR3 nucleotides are TGTGCCAGCAGTTTACGGAGGGACTACGAGCAGTACTTC. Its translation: CASSLRRDYEQYF.

CDR3 residues: CASSLGSGSLYNEQFF. The CDR3 region has the DNA TGCGCCAGCAGCTTGGGGAGCGGGAGCTTGTACAATGAGCAGTTCTTC. This sequence joins TRBV5-1 and TRBJ2-1, with TRBD2 identical over 8 bases. CDR3 length: 16 amino acids. Germline lookup yields CDR1 SGHRS and CDR2 YFSETQ. V lost 0 bases, J lost 4 bases, and 6 bases stayed unmatched.

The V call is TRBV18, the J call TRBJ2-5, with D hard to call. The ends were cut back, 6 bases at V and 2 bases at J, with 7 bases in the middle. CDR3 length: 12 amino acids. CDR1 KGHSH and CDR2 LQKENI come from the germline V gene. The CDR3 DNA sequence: TGTGCCAGCTCCCAAGATCAAGAGACCCAGTACTTC. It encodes CASSQDQETQYF.

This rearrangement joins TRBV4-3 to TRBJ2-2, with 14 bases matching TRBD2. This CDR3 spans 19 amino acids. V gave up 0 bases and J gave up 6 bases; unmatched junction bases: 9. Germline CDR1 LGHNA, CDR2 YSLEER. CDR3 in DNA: TGCGCCAGCAGCCAAGAAGGGCCGGGACTAGCGGGGGAGGCCGGGGAGCTGTTTTTT. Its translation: CASSQEGPGLAGEAGELFF.

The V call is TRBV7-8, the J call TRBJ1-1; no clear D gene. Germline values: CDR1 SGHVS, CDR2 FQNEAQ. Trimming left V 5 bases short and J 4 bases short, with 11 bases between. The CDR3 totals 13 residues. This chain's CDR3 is CASSRFGSTEAFF. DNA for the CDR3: TGTGCCAGCAGCCGATTTGGGTCCACTGAAGCTTTCTTT.

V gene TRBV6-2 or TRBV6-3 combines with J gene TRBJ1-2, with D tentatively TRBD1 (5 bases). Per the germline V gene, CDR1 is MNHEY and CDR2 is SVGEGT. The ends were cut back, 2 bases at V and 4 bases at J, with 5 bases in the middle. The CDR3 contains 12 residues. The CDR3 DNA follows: TGTGCCAGCAGTTACCAGGGCTATGGCTACACCTTC. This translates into CASSYQGYGYTF.

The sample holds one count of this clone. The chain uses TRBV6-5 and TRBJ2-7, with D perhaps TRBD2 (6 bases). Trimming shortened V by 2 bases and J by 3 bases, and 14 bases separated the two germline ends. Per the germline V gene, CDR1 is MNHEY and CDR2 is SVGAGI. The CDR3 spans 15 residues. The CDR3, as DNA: TGTGCCAGCAGTTACGTCGGGAGCCAGGGCTACGAGCAGTACTTC. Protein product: CASSYVGSQGYEQYF.

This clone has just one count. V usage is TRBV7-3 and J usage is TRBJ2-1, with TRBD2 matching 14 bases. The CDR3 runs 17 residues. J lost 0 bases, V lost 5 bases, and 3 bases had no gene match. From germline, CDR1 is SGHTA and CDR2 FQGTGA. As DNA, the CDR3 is TGTGCCAGCAGCCTGGGACTAGCGGGGGTCTCCTACAATGAGCAGTTCTTC. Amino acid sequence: CASSLGLAGVSYNEQFF.

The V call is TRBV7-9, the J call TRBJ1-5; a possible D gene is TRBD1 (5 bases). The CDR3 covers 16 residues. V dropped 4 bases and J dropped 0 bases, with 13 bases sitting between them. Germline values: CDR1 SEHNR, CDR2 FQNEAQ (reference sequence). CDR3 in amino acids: CASSSPGIRSNQPQHF. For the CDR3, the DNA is TGTGCCAGCAGCTCCCCAGGGATACGTAGCAATCAGCCCCAGCATTTT. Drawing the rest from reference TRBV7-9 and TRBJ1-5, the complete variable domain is DTGVSQNPRHKITKRGQNVTFRCDPISEHNRLYWYRQTLGQGPEFLTYFQNEAQLEKSRLLSDRFSAERPKGSFSTLEIQRTEQGDSAMYLCASSSPGIRSNQPQHFGDGTRLSIL.

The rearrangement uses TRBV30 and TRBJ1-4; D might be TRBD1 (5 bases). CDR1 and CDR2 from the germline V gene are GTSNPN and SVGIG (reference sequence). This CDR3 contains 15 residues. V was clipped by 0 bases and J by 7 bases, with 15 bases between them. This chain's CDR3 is CAWSVWGGTSEKLFF. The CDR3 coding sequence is TGTGCCTGGAGTGTATGGGGGGGTACGAGTGAAAAACTGTTTTTT.

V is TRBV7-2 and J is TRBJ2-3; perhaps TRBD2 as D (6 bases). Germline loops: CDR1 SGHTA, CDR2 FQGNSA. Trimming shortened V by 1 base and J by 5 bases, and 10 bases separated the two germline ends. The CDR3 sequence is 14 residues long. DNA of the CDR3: TGTGCCAGCAGCTTAGTACGGGGGTTAGATACGCAGTATTTT. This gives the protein CASSLVRGLDTQYF.

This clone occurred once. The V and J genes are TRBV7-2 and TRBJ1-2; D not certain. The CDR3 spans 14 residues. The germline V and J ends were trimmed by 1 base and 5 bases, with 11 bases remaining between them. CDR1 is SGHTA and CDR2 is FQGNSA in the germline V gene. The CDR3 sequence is CASSLGGDSYGYTF. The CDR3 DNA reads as TGTGCCAGCAGCTTAGGAGGAGACTCATATGGCTACACCTTC.

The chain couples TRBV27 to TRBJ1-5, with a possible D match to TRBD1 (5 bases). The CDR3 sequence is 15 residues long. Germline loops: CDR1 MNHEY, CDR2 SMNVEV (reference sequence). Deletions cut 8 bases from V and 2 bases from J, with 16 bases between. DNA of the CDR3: TGTGCCAGCTCGACTGCGGGGGGGGGCAATCAGCCCCAGCATTTT. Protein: CASSTAGGGNQPQHF.

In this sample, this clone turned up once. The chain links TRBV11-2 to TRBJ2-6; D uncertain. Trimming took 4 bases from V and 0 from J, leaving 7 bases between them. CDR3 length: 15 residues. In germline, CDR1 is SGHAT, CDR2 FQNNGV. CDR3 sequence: CASSSYSSGANVLTF. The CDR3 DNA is TGTGCCAGCAGCTCGTACAGCTCTGGGGCCAACGTCCTGACTTTC.

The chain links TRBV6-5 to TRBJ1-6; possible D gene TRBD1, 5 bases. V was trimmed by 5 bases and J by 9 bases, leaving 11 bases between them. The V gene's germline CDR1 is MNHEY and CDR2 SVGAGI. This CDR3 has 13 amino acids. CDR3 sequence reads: CASSQGLGSPLHF. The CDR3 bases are TGTGCCAGCAGTCAGGGACTCGGTTCACCCCTCCACTTT.

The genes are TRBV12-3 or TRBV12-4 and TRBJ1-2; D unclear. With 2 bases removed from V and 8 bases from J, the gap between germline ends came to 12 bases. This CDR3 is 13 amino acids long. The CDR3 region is CASSLWGTGGYTF. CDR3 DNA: TGTGCCAGCAGTTTATGGGGAACTGGCGGCTACACCTTC.

CDR3 residues: CASSQAGTGNYGYTF. CDR3 nucleotides: TGCGCCAGCAGCCAGGCGGGGACAGGGAACTATGGCTACACCTTC. This chain links TRBV4-1 with TRBJ1-2; 9 bases align to TRBD1. V shed 3 bases, J shed 2 bases, and the junction held 4 bases outside the gene matches. This CDR3 spans 15 amino acids. Germline CDR1 MGHRA, CDR2 YSYEKL.

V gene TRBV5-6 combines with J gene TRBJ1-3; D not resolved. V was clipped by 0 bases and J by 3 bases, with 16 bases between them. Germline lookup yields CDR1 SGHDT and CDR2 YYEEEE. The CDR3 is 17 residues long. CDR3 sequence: CASSLGTHVELGNTIYF. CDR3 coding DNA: TGTGCCAGCAGCTTGGGCACCCACGTCGAACTTGGAAACACCATATATTTT.